What follows are 26 T cell receptor beta chains derived from one specimen sequenced in a study of blood T cell repertoires in COVID-19. The repertoire was sequenced with immunoSEQ multiplex PCR; TCRdb's copy has only in-frame clones and lacks some. The sample records under 200,000 clones, 80% to 90% being singletons. The specimen was peripheral blood. The receptors stem from an elderly woman with COVID-19, enrolled during active disease.

The chain uses TRBV9 and TRBJ2-5; 8 bases line up with TRBD2. V shed 2 bases and J 2 bases; nucleotides not matched to a gene: 5. This CDR3 is built from 15 residues. Germline V lookup: CDR1 SGDLS, CDR2 YYNGEE. The CDR3 reads CASSVGSGVQETQYF. CDR3 nucleotides: TGTGCCAGCAGCGTGGGTAGCGGGGTTCAAGAGACCCAGTACTTC.

The J gene is TRBJ1-6, the V gene TRBV27; 8 bases map to TRBD1. This CDR3 region has 18 residues. Per the germline V gene, CDR1 is MNHEY and CDR2 is SMNVEV (reference sequence). The trim removed 4 bases at V and 1 base at J, leaving 9 bases unmatched. CDR3 sequence reads: CASSSGGTGGSYNSPLHF. CDR3 nucleotide sequence: TGTGCCAGCAGTTCAGGGGGAACAGGGGGTTCCTATAATTCACCCCTCCACTTT.

The chain carries TRBV10-3 and TRBJ1-5; TRBD1 aligns across 8 bases. After removal of 2 bases from V and 6 bases from J, the junction contained 6 bases not matched to a gene. The CDR3 consists of 15 residues. CDR1 is ENHRY, CDR2 SYGVKD, per germline. CDR3 sequence: CAISEGQGAVQPQHF. CDR3 DNA sequence: TGTGCCATCAGTGAGGGGCAGGGGGCTGTTCAGCCCCAGCATTTT.

The CDR3 spells CASSSHSGGTSYEQYF. The CDR3 region has the DNA TGTGCCAGCAGTTCCCATAGCGGGGGGACGTCTTACGAGCAGTACTTC. The rearrangement links TRBV6-2 or TRBV6-3 to TRBJ2-7; 10 positions agree with TRBD2. V was pared by 4 bases and J by 4 bases, with 10 bases of the junction left unmatched. CDR3 length equals 16 residues. Per the germline V gene, CDR1 is MNHEY and CDR2 is SVGEGT.

The chain combines TRBV7-2 with TRBJ2-3; D gene ambiguous. The CDR3 is 14 amino acids. Trimming took 5 bases from V and 5 from J, leaving 14 bases between them. Germline V gene sequence: CDR1 SGHTA, CDR2 FQGNSA. For the CDR3, the DNA is TGTGCCAGCAGCCCGTCGATTGCGATAGATACGCAGTATTTT. Translating gives CASSPSIAIDTQYF.

This chain links TRBV27 with TRBJ2-7; D is possibly TRBD1 (6 bases). CDR3 length: 16 amino acids. Trimming removed 3 bases at V and 2 bases at J, with 17 bases between. Germline loops: CDR1 MNHEY, CDR2 SMNVEV (reference sequence). CDR3 sequence reads: CASSLRWGLRPYEQYF. The CDR3 nucleotides are TGTGCCAGCAGTTTGAGGTGGGGGCTACGGCCCTACGAGCAGTACTTC.

The V gene is TRBV5-1, the J gene TRBJ1-6; no reliable D call. V lost 5 bases and J lost 10, with 16 bases in between. In germline, CDR1 is SGHRS, CDR2 YFSETQ. The CDR3 totals 14 residues. The CDR3 reads CASSTEGFQSPLHF. DNA of the CDR3: TGCGCCAGCAGTACGGAGGGTTTTCAGTCACCCCTCCACTTT.

Turning to this clone: The germline gene is not matched at one end of the junction; a read error may be the cause. This sequence joins TRBV3-1 (or the pseudogene TRBV3-2) and TRBJ2-6, with 9 bases lining up with TRBD1. This CDR3 spans 13 amino acids. From germline, CDR1 is LGHDT and CDR2 YNNKEL (reference sequence). The CDR3 region is CASSSQGANVLTF. CDR3 DNA sequence: TGTGCCAGCAGCTCACAGGGGGCGAACGTCCTGACTTTC.

This clone was seen just once. This chain connects TRBV4-2 to TRBJ2-2; 11 bases map to TRBD2. Germline V gene sequence: CDR1 LGHNA, CDR2 YNFKEQ. The CDR3 length is 17 residues. V lost 4 bases and J lost 1; bases outside the gene matches: 5. In DNA, the CDR3 is TGTGCCAGCAGCCCGAAAACTAGCGGGGGGAACACCGGGGAGCTGTTTTTT. This sequence encodes CASSPKTSGGNTGELFF.

This chain connects TRBV2 to TRBJ2-2, with 8 bases that match TRBD1. Per the germline V gene, CDR1 is SNHLY and CDR2 is FYNNEI. The CDR3 runs to 16 residues. Unmatched junction bases numbered 6, after V lost 5 bases and J lost 1 base. This CDR3 reads CASSRTGYGNTGELFF. CDR3 nucleotide sequence: TGTGCCAGCAGTAGGACAGGGTACGGGAACACCGGGGAGCTGTTTTTT.

The chain joins TRBV18 to TRBJ2-5, with D possibly matching TRBD2 (6 bases). The CDR3 runs to 14 residues. The V gene lost 3 bases and the J gene lost 2 bases, with 10 bases spanning the gap. The V gene's germline CDR1 is KGHSH and CDR2 LQKENI. For the CDR3, the DNA is TGTGCCAGCTCACCGGGACTGGTACAAGAGACCCAGTACTTC. Residues: CASSPGLVQETQYF.

The J gene is TRBJ2-3, the V gene TRBV7-3, with TRBD2 matching 16 bases. J lost 1 base, V lost 5 bases, and 9 bases had no gene match. The CDR3 is made up of 19 amino acids. The germline CDR1 and CDR2 sequences are SGHTA and FQGTGA. The CDR3 here is CASSPLPGLAGGGTDTQYF. The CDR3 region has the DNA TGTGCCAGCAGCCCACTTCCGGGACTAGCGGGGGGGGGCACAGATACGCAGTATTTT. The variable domain in full, completed from reference TRBV7-3 and TRBJ2-3, reads GAGVSQTPSNKVTEKGKYVELRCDPISGHTALYWYRQSLGQGPEFLIYFQGTGAADDSGLPNDRFFAVRPEGSVSTLKIQRTERGDSAVYLCASSPLPGLAGGGTDTQYFGPGTRLTVL.

The chain couples TRBV6-5 to TRBJ2-7, with D possibly matching TRBD1 (5 bases). Per germline, CDR1 MNHEY and CDR2 SVGAGI. The CDR3 consists of 15 residues. Deletions cut 4 bases from V and 2 bases from J, with 15 bases between. The DNA for the CDR3 is TGTGCCAGCAGTTCCCACAGGCAATTCCCCTACGAGCAGTACTTC. Its protein is CASSSHRQFPYEQYF.

The chain has TRBV4-3 and TRBJ2-1; TRBD2 aligns across 8 bases. The CDR3 extends over 16 amino acids. Germline CDR1 LGHNA, CDR2 YSLEER. V was clipped by 0 bases and J by 3 bases; unmatched bases: 4. CDR3 protein: CASSQEERGSYNEQFF. The CDR3 nucleotides read TGCGCCAGCAGCCAAGAGGAGCGGGGGAGCTACAATGAGCAGTTCTTC.

The chain has TRBV7-2 and TRBJ1-2; tentative D call: TRBD1 (5 bases). The CDR3 is 14 amino acids. Germline CDR1 SGHTA, CDR2 FQGNSA. Trimming took off 0 bases at V and 8 bases at J, with 13 bases between the two ends. As DNA, the CDR3 is TGTGCCAGCAGCTTAGCGGGGGGTAGGGGAGGCTACACCTTC. It encodes CASSLAGGRGGYTF.

The DNA for the CDR3 is TGTGCCAGCAGCTTAGAGACGGGTTACACCGGGGAGCTGTTTTTT. Amino acids: CASSLETGYTGELFF. The V and J genes are TRBV7-9 and TRBJ2-2; no clear D. Germline V gene sequence: CDR1 SEHNR, CDR2 FQNEAQ (reference sequence). The ends were cut back, 1 base at V and 3 bases at J, with 9 bases in the middle. The CDR3 has 15 residues.

V is TRBV27 and J is TRBJ2-1; 12 nucleotides agree with TRBD2. The germline gives CDR1 MNHEY, CDR2 SMNVEV (reference sequence). With 4 bases clipped from V and 5 bases from J, the junction kept 9 bases outside the gene matches. The CDR3 has 17 residues. CDR3 amino acids: CASSSPSTSGGDNEQFF. Written as DNA, the CDR3 is TGTGCCAGCAGTTCTCCCTCGACTAGCGGGGGTGACAATGAGCAGTTCTTC.

The chain carries TRBV2 and TRBJ2-7; D not certain. V shed 5 bases and J shed 6 bases, with 11 bases lying between them. Germline CDR1 reads SNHLY; CDR2 reads FYNNEI. CDR3 size: 12 residues. The CDR3: CASSHNPLEQYF. The CDR3 bases are TGTGCCAGCAGTCACAACCCCCTCGAGCAGTACTTC.

This clone was recorded a few times. CDR3 DNA sequence: TGTGCCAGCACCGAACTCTCGGGGGGCTACACTGAAGCTTTCTTT. Translating it yields CASTELSGGYTEAFF. The chain uses TRBV7-2 and TRBJ1-1, with D possibly being TRBD1 (6 bases). With 7 bases removed from V and 3 bases from J, the gap between germline ends came to 18 bases. This CDR3 has 15 residues. Germline V lookup: CDR1 SGHTA, CDR2 FQGNSA.

This chain links TRBV28 with TRBJ1-4, with D possibly TRBD1 on 5 matching bases. CDR3 length: 15 residues. V was pared by 1 base and J by 8 bases, with 14 bases between. Germline CDR1 is MDHEN and CDR2 is SYDVKM. CDR3 sequence (DNA): TGTGCCAGCAGTTTATCCCCAGGGAATGCCGAAAAACTGTTTTTT. Residues: CASSLSPGNAEKLFF.

The gene calls are TRBV3-1 (or the pseudogene TRBV3-2) and TRBJ2-7, with 12 bases fitting TRBD2. Germline V gene data show CDR1 as LGHDT and CDR2 as YNNKEL (reference sequence). After removal of 0 bases from V and 3 bases from J, the junction contained 3 bases not matched to a gene. The CDR3 is made up of 16 amino acids. The CDR3 coding sequence is TGTGCCAGCAGCCAAGACGGACTAGCGGGGAACTACGAGCAGTACTTC. The encoded protein is CASSQDGLAGNYEQYF.

The table lists this clone with a count of one. The germline gene is not matched at one end of the junction; a read error may be the cause. This chain connects TRBV28 to TRBJ2-7, with 13 bases fitting TRBD2. The CDR3 has 11 residues. The V gene's germline CDR1 is MDHEN and CDR2 SYDVKM. Written as DNA, the CDR3 is TGTGCCAGCAGTTCTGGACTAGCGGGAGACTTC. Translated, it gives CASSSGLAGDF.

Notes on this clone: The same CDR3 arises from other DNA sequences in this sample as well. The rearrangement uses TRBV29-1 and TRBJ1-5; the match to TRBD1 covers 7 bases. V shed 4 bases and J 5 bases; nucleotides not matched to a gene: 2. CDR1 SQVTM and CDR2 ANQGSEA come from the germline V gene. The CDR3 is made up of 12 amino acids. In DNA form, the CDR3 reads TGCAGCGTTGGTCAGGGGGATCAGCCCCAGCATTTT. Its protein product is CSVGQGDQPQHF.

The chain uses TRBV24-1 and TRBJ1-2; 8 positions agree with TRBD1. After removal of 2 bases from V and 6 bases from J, the junction contained 7 bases not matched to a gene. This CDR3 contains 15 residues. Per germline, CDR1 KGHDR and CDR2 SFDVKD. CDR3: CATSDSTGQGNGYTF. CDR3 nucleotide sequence: TGTGCCACCAGTGATTCGACCGGACAGGGTAATGGCTACACCTTC.

This sequence joins TRBV5-4 and TRBJ1-4; D unresolved. The CDR3 has 14 residues. Trimming stripped 3 bases from V and 5 bases from J, with 11 bases between. Germline CDR1 and CDR2: SGHNT and YYREEE (reference sequence). CDR3 protein: CASSSTGRNEKLFF. Written as DNA, the CDR3 is TGTGCCAGCAGCTCTACTGGGAGGAATGAAAAACTGTTTTTT.

This chain uses TRBV7-3 with TRBJ2-5; 9 bases are shared with TRBD2. The CDR3 is 14 amino acids. Trimming cost V 4 bases and J 5 bases; bases outside gene matches: 5. Germline CDR1 reads SGHTA; CDR2 reads FQGTGA. CDR3 sequence: CASSSRGGGETQYF. DNA of the CDR3: TGTGCCAGCAGCTCCCGCGGGGGGGGTGAGACCCAGTACTTC.